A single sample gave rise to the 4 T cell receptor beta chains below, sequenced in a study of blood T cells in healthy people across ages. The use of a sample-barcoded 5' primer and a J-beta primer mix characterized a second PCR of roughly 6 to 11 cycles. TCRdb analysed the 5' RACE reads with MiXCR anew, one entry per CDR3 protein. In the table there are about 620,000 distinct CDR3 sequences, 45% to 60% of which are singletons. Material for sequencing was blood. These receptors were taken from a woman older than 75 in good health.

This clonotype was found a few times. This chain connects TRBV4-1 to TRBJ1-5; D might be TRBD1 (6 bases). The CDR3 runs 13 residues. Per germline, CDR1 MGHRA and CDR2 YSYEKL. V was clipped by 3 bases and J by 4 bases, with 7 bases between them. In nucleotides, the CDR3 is TGCGCCAGCAGCCATGACAGGAATCAGCCCCAGCATTTT. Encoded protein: CASSHDRNQPQHF.

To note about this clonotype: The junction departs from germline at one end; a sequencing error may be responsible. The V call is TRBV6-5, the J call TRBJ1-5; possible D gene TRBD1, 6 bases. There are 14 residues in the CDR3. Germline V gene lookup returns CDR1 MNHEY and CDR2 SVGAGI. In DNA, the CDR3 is TGTGCCAGTAGTTTTGGGCAGGGGAATCAGCCCCAGCATTTT. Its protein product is CASSFGQGNQPQHF.

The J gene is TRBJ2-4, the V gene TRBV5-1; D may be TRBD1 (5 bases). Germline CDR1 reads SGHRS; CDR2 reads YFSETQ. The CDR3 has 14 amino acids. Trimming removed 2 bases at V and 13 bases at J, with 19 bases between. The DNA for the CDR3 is TGCGCCAGCAGCTTTGCGTCTCGACAGAGTGGACAGTACTTC. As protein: CASSFASRQSGQYF.

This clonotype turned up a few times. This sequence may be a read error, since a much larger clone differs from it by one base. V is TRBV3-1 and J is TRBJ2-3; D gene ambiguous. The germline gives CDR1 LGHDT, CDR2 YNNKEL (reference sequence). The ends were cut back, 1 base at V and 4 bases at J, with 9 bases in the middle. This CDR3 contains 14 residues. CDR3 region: CASSQGAMPDTQYF. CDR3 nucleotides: TGTGCCAGCAGCCAAGGGGCCATGCCAGATACGCAGTATTTT.